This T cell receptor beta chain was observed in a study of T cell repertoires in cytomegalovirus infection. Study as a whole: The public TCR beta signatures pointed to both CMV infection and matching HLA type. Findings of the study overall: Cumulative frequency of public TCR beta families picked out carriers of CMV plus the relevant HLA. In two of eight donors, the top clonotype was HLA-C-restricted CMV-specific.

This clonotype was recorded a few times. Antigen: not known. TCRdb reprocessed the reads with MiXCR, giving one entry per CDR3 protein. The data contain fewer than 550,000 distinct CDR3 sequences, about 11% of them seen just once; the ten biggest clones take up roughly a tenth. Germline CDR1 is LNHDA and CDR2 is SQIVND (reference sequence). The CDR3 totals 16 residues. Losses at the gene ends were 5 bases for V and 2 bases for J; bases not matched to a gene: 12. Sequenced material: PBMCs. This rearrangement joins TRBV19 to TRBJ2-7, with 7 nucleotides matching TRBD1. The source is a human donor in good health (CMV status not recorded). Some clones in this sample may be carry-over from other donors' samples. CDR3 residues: CASSSSGTVKTYEQYF. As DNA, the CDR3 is TGTGCCAGTAGTTCGTCCGGGACAGTCAAAACCTACGAGCAGTACTTC.